This T cell receptor beta chain appears in the sequencing data of a study of Ad26.COV2.S vaccination and SARS-CoV-2 variants. Study observations and caveats: Those who received the vaccine showed greater spike-specific TCR breadth than those given placebo.

As regards this clone: Its antigen remains unknown.

Germline V lookup: CDR1 MGHRA, CDR2 YSYEKL. The CDR3 has 16 amino acids. Trimming cost V 0 bases and J 4 bases; bases outside gene matches: 2. Profiling relied on immunoSEQ multiplex PCR, and the TCRdb table lists in-frame clones only, not all of them. Of 300,000 to 400,000 clones listed, about 92% are singletons. The sequencing used peripheral blood, collected after recovery from COVID-19. This clonotype originated in a human donor who had recovered from COVID-19. The chain carries TRBV4-1 and TRBJ2-3, with 12 bases that match TRBD2. CDR3 nucleotides: TGCGCCAGCAGCCAAGAAGGACTAGCGGGGTCAGATACGCAGTATTTT. This codes for CASSQEGLAGSDTQYF.